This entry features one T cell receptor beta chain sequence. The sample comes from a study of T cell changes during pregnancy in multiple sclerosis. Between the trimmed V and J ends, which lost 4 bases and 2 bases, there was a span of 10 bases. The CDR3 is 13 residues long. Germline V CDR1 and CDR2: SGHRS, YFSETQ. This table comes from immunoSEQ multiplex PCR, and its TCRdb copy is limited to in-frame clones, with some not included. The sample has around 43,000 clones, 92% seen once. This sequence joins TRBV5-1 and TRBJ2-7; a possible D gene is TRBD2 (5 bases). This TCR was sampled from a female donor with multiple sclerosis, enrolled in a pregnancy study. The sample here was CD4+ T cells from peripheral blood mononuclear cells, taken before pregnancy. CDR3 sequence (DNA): TGCGCCAGCAGCGTGCGGGTGACCTACGAGCAGTACTTC. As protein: CASSVRVTYEQYF. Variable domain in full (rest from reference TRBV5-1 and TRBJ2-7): KAGVTQTPRYLIKTRGQQVTLSCSPISGHRSVSWYQQTPGQGLQFLFEYFSETQRNKGNFPGRFSGRQFSNSRSEMNVSTLELGDSALYLCASSVRVTYEQYFGPGTRLTVT.